Listed here are 29 T cell receptor beta chains from one sample, sequenced in a study of blood T cells in healthy people across ages. Then a second PCR, running roughly 7 to 11 cycles, was carried out with a sample-barcoded 5' primer and a J-beta primer mix. TCRdb recomputed calls from the 5' RACE reads with MiXCR, one row per CDR3 protein. Here the sample spans around 900,000 distinct CDR3 sequences, around 28% being singletons. The sequenced sample consisted of blood. All receptors come from a woman of 80 years or more in good health.

About this clonotype itself: The missing conserved phenylalanine or tryptophan at the end of this CDR3 makes a read error likely. This chain links TRBV11-2 with TRBJ2-1; D remains ambiguous. Germline V gene sequence: CDR1 SGHAT, CDR2 FQNNGV. Between the trimmed V and J ends, which lost 3 bases and 0 bases, there was a span of 6 bases. There are 14 residues in the CDR3. CDR3 residues: CASSFPGSYNEQFC. CDR3 nucleotides: TGTGCCAGCAGCTTTCCTGGCTCCTACAATGAGCAGTTCTGC.

This clonotype was seen repeatedly, ten times or more. CDR3 sequence (DNA): TGCAGTGCTCTCCCGGGACTAGCCTTGGACGCCCGGGGAAATGAGCAGTTCTTC. Residues: CSALPGLALDARGNEQFF. V usage is TRBV20-1 and J usage is TRBJ2-1; 9 bases agree with TRBD2. Trimming cost V 5 bases and J 7 bases; bases outside gene matches: 21. Germline CDR1 DFQATT, CDR2 SNEGSKA (reference sequence). The CDR3 consists of 18 residues.

This clonotype is a singleton in its sample. This may arise from a read error, as a much more abundant clone is one base away. This rearrangement joins TRBV12-3 or TRBV12-4 to TRBJ2-3, with 7 bases lining up with TRBD2. This CDR3 region has 15 residues. DNA of the CDR3: TGTGCCAGCAGTCTTTTCGGGACTAACACAGATAGGCAGTATTTT. This translates into CASSLFGTNTDRQYF.

This clonotype was found a few times. The chain links TRBV6-1 to TRBJ1-6; weak D call: TRBD1 (6 bases). Germline CDR1 is MNHNS and CDR2 is SASEGT. The length of the CDR3 is 17 residues. Deletions cut 6 bases from V and 1 base from J, with 16 bases between. CDR3 in DNA: TGTGCCAGCAGGGGCGCGGGGGCGATATCCTATAATTCACCCCTCCACTTT. It yields the protein CASRGAGAISYNSPLHF.

A few counts support this clonotype. The chain employs TRBV7-9 and TRBJ1-2, with D possibly matching TRBD1 (6 bases). This CDR3 region has 15 residues. CDR1 is SEHNR, CDR2 FQNEAQ, per germline (reference sequence). V lost 0 bases, J lost 7 bases, and 15 bases lay in between. Here the CDR3 DNA reads TGTGCCAGCAGCTTAGCGCTACAGGGTGGAGGTGGCTACACCTTC. Amino acid sequence: CASSLALQGGGGYTF.

In this sample, this clonotype turned up many times. This rearrangement joins TRBV7-2 to TRBJ2-3; unclear D gene. V lost 6 bases to trimming and J lost 6 bases, with 10 bases between them. This CDR3 comprises 12 residues. Germline-derived CDR1 and CDR2 are SGHTA and FQGNSA. The CDR3 loop reads CASSFNSDTQYF. The DNA for the CDR3 is TGTGCCAGCAGTTTCAATTCGGATACGCAGTATTTT.

In this sample, this clonotype turned up many times. The V and J genes are TRBV9 and TRBJ2-4, with D possibly being TRBD1 (5 bases). Trimming removed 3 bases at V and 0 bases at J, with 7 bases between. The CDR3 runs to 14 residues. The germline V gene has CDR1 SGDLS and CDR2 YYNGEE. The CDR3 bases are TGTGCCAGCAGCGCGGACATAGCCAAAAACATTCAGTACTTC. Translated, it gives CASSADIAKNIQYF.

This clonotype was recorded at least ten times. J is TRBJ2-6 and V is TRBV6-6; 10 nucleotides line up with TRBD1. The CDR3 is 17 residues long. Per germline, CDR1 MNHNY and CDR2 SVGAGI (reference sequence). After removal of 8 bases from V and 0 bases from J, the junction contained 7 bases not matched to a gene. The CDR3 sequence is CASGTGTGVSGANVLTF. The CDR3 DNA reads TGTGCCAGCGGGACCGGGACAGGGGTCTCTGGGGCCAACGTCCTGACTTTC.

This clonotype has only one observation. The chain carries TRBV20-1 and TRBJ2-1, with 14 positions matching TRBD2. Germline CDR1 and CDR2: DFQATT and SNEGSKA (reference sequence). Trimming took 2 bases from V and 0 from J; bases not matched to a gene: 9. The CDR3 contains 19 residues. In DNA, the CDR3 is TGCAGTGCTAGACTCGGACTAGCGGGGGGTCAGAGCTCCTACAATGAGCAGTTCTTC. This codes for CSARLGLAGGQSSYNEQFF.

This clonotype was seen just once. A much more abundant neighbour one base away suggests this may be a read error. V and J are TRBV11-1 and TRBJ2-3; D might be TRBD1 or TRBD2, each matching 5 bases. This CDR3 has 12 amino acids. Germline CDR1 reads SGHAT; CDR2 reads FQDESV (reference sequence). The CDR3 region has the DNA TGTGCCAGCGTCCGTGGGACGGATACGCGGTATTTT. It yields the protein CASVRGTDTRYF.

This clonotype was recorded many times. The chain has TRBV2 and TRBJ2-1, with D possibly matching TRBD2 (5 bases). The germline gives CDR1 SNHLY, CDR2 FYNNEI. CDR3 length equals 11 residues. The V gene lost 6 bases and the J gene lost 10 bases, with 10 bases spanning the gap. CDR3 sequence: CASRRGSEQFF. For the CDR3, the DNA is TGTGCCAGCAGACGAGGGTCCGAGCAGTTCTTC.

In the case of this clonotype: The germline gene is not matched at one end of the junction; a read error may be the cause. This chain uses TRBV12-3 or TRBV12-4 with TRBJ2-3, with 7 bases aligning to TRBD2. The CDR3 sequence is 14 residues long. The CDR3 DNA sequence: TGTGCCAGCAGTTTCAGACTAGCCACAGATACGGAGTATTTT. This codes for CASSFRLATDTEYF.

This clonotype has at least ten counts. The chain combines TRBV20-1 with TRBJ2-5, with D possibly being TRBD2 (6 bases). The CDR3 length is 13 residues. Germline CDR1 DFQATT, CDR2 SNEGSKA (reference sequence). V gave up 0 bases and J gave up 5 bases, with 10 bases separating them. In DNA, the CDR3 is TGCAGTGCTAGAGATGGGGGGTGGGAGACCCAGTACTTC. This sequence encodes CSARDGGWETQYF.

The V call is TRBV12-3 or TRBV12-4, the J call TRBJ2-3, with D tentatively TRBD2 (5 bases). The CDR3 is 14 residues long. The germline V and J ends were trimmed by 5 bases and 3 bases, with 12 bases remaining between them. CDR3 in DNA: TGTGCCAGCAGTGCCCCCCGGGGAACAGATACGCAGTATTTT. Its protein is CASSAPRGTDTQYF.

In this sample, this clonotype turned up a few times. The chain recombines TRBV7-2 with TRBJ2-1; TRBD2 matches 7 bases. Gene TRBJ2-7 matches the end of the DNA better, so the J call may be wrong. The CDR3 consists of 14 residues. CDR1 is SGHTA, CDR2 FQGNSA, per germline. The CDR3 loop reads CASSLGGLTNEQYF. CDR3 in DNA: TGTGCCAGCAGCTTAGGGGGACTAACCAATGAGCAGTACTTC.

Concerning this clonotype itself: At one end the junction does not follow the germline gene, possibly because of a read error. CDR3 in amino acids: CAGSYRVAGADKNIQYF. As DNA, the CDR3 is TGTGCCGGCAGTTACAGGGTAGCGGGGGCGGACAAAAACATTCAGTACTTC. V is TRBV6-2 or TRBV6-3 and J is TRBJ2-4; 9 nucleotides match TRBD2. The germline V gene has CDR1 MNHEY and CDR2 SVGEGT. The CDR3 extends over 17 amino acids.

On this clonotype: A read error may account for a junction end that differs from germline. The V call is TRBV24-1, the J call TRBJ2-3; TRBD2 is a possible D gene (5 bases). The CDR3 is 14 amino acids. The V gene's germline CDR1 is KGHDR and CDR2 SFDVKD. The CDR3 bases are TGTGCCACCGGTGATCCTCTCAGAGGGGATACGCAGTATTTT. Its translation: CATGDPLRGDTQYF.

Note on this clonotype: A much larger clone differs by one base, so this may be a read error. The chain is built from TRBV27 and TRBJ2-1; TRBD1 aligns across 10 bases. This CDR3 has 16 residues. The V gene's germline CDR1 is MNHEY and CDR2 SMNVEV (reference sequence). CDR3 protein: CASSLVPGQGYNGQFF. The CDR3 bases are TGTGCCAGCAGCCTAGTACCGGGACAGGGGTACAATGGGCAGTTCTTC.

The chain couples TRBV9 to TRBJ1-6; D is unresolved. V lost 0 bases to trimming and J lost 10 bases, with 11 bases between them. Looked up from germline, CDR1 is SGDLS and CDR2 is YYNGEE. The CDR3 is made up of 14 amino acids. The CDR3 reads CASSVAMEASPLHF. The CDR3, as DNA: TGTGCCAGCAGCGTAGCAATGGAAGCCTCACCCCTCCACTTT.

The V call is TRBV6-1, the J call TRBJ1-5, with TRBD1 identical over 7 bases. CDR1 is MNHNS and CDR2 is SASEGT in the germline V gene. V was pared by 6 bases and J by 3 bases, with 2 bases of the junction left unmatched. The CDR3 is made up of 13 amino acids. The CDR3 sequence is CASRGQINQPQHF. In DNA form, the CDR3 reads TGTGCCAGCAGGGGACAGATCAATCAGCCCCAGCATTTT.

The V call is TRBV12-3 or TRBV12-4, the J call TRBJ1-4; no firm D call. The germline V and J ends were trimmed by 7 bases and 5 bases, with 11 bases remaining between them. CDR3 length equals 13 residues. DNA of the CDR3: TGTGCCAGCACCGAGGTCGGGAATGAAAAACTGTTTTTT. Protein product: CASTEVGNEKLFF.

This clonotype was detected many times. This chain connects TRBV12-3 or TRBV12-4 to TRBJ2-7, with 9 bases that match TRBD1. The CDR3 length is 14 residues. After removal of 6 bases from V and 5 bases from J, the junction contained 8 bases not matched to a gene. The CDR3 DNA is TGTGCCAGCAGCCCTCGGGACAGGGCCCACGAGCAGTACTTC. Its translation is CASSPRDRAHEQYF.

In regard to this clonotype: A much larger clone lies one base from this, so it may be a read error. The chain couples TRBV7-9 to TRBJ1-4; D gene unclear. Germline CDR1 SEHNR, CDR2 FQNEAQ (reference sequence). The CDR3 spans 11 residues. The chain's CDR3 is CASCFGEKLFF. The CDR3 nucleotides are TGTGCCAGCTGCTTCGGGGAAAAACTGTTTTTT.

This clonotype showed up just a few times. The chain couples TRBV6-5 to TRBJ1-6; D possibly corresponds to TRBD1 (5 bases). V was trimmed by 2 bases and J by 8 bases, leaving 25 bases between them. CDR1 is MNHEY and CDR2 is SVGAGI in the germline V gene. The CDR3 is 19 residues long. Here the CDR3 DNA reads TGTGCCAGCAGTTACGATTGGGGGACGGTTGCCGGGTCTTATTCACCCCTCCACTTT. Protein sequence: CASSYDWGTVAGSYSPLHF.

Concerning this clonotype itself: Being one base from a much bigger clone, this may be a read error. The chain joins TRBV24-1 to TRBJ2-7, with unresolved D. Germline-derived CDR1 and CDR2 are KGHDR and SFDVKD. The CDR3 spans 13 residues. The CDR3 region has the DNA TGTGCCGCCAGTGATTCCTTGACCTACGAGCAGTACTTC. Encoded protein: CAASDSLTYEQYF.

This clonotype was seen repeatedly, ten times or more. V is TRBV7-2 and J is TRBJ2-7, with 8 bases lining up with TRBD1. CDR1 is SGHTA, CDR2 FQGNSA, per germline. The trim removed 6 bases at V and 4 bases at J, leaving 8 bases unmatched. The CDR3 consists of 14 residues. The CDR3 sequence is CASREQGGLYEQYF. The CDR3 DNA follows: TGTGCCAGCAGAGAACAGGGGGGTCTGTACGAGCAGTACTTC.

The chain employs TRBV20-1 and TRBJ2-3, with D tentatively TRBD2 (7 bases). The CDR3 loop spans 15 amino acids. Germline V gives CDR1 DFQATT, CDR2 SNEGSKA (reference sequence). Trimming took 3 bases from V and 6 from J, leaving 19 bases between them. This CDR3 reads CSASNRGGAWDTQYF. The CDR3 nucleotides read TGCAGTGCTAGTAATAGGGGGGGCGCTTGGGATACGCAGTATTTT.

This clonotype appeared many times. V usage is TRBV12-3 or TRBV12-4 and J usage is TRBJ2-1, with 8 bases lining up with TRBD2. This CDR3 spans 14 amino acids. Trimming took 8 bases from V and 0 from J; bases not matched to a gene: 3. The CDR3 spells CASGRGGSYNEQFF. The DNA of the CDR3 is TGTGCCAGCGGACGGGGGGGCTCCTACAATGAGCAGTTCTTC.

Note on this clonotype: Since a much larger clone is just one base distant, this may be a read error. The chain has TRBV20-1 and TRBJ2-1; D remains ambiguous. The DNA end lines up better with TRBJ2-7; the J call may be wrong. Germline V lookup: CDR1 DFQATT, CDR2 SNEGSKA (reference sequence). There are 13 residues in the CDR3. The CDR3 nucleotides read TGCAGTGTATTGGGAAACACCTACAATGAGCAGTACTTC. Its translation: CSVLGNTYNEQYF.